This T cell receptor beta chain was identified in a study of radiotherapy plus CTLA-4 blockade in lung cancer. V lost 0 bases, J lost 3 bases, and 9 bases stayed unmatched. The CDR3 runs to 17 residues. Germline CDR1 SEHNR, CDR2 FQNEAQ (reference sequence). Method: immunoSEQ multiplex PCR; TCRdb's copy keeps in-frame clones and lacks some. This table holds 85,000 to 90,000 clones, approximately 86% found once. The chain carries TRBV7-9 and TRBJ1-1; 8 nucleotides align to TRBD1. The starting material was peripheral blood, obtained from a patient treated with radiotherapy plus ipilimumab. The source is a human donor with non-small cell lung cancer that progressed on radiotherapy plus ipilimumab. CDR3 loop: CASSLAVTGAMDTEAFF. In DNA form, the CDR3 reads TGTGCCAGCAGCTTAGCTGTGACAGGGGCAATGGACACTGAAGCTTTCTTT.